These T cell receptor beta chains were read from a single sample in a study of beta chain features in type 1 diabetes. Produced via immunoSEQ multiplex PCR; TCRdb's table is partial and in-frame only. The sample consists of under 300,000 clones, roughly 21% of them appearing once. Source material: naive CD4+ T cells from blood. These receptors were collected from a woman in her forties with type 1 diabetes. Both conserved end residues are part of each CDR3. D genes are given only for firm matches. Size is omitted from some rows. Given values are once, few, many or a class for expanded clones.

D	size	J	V	DNA	CDR3
-	-	TRBJ1-3	TRBV5-8	TGTGCCAGCAGCTTCCAACGGGGGGATGGAAACACCATATATTTT	CASSFQRGDGNTIYF
-	-	TRBJ1-2	TRBV28	TGTGCCACTCAGGAGGGCCCACCCAATGGCTACACCTTC	CATQEGPPNGYTF
TRBD2	-	TRBJ2-1	TRBV19	TGTGCCAGTTTGGGTAGCGGGAGGACCAATGAGCAGTTCTTC	CASLGSGRTNEQFF
-	-	TRBJ1-1	TRBV4-1	TGCGCCAGCAGCCCTATTGGAATGTCTGACACAGGAAGCACTGAAGCTTTCTTT	CASSPIGMSDTGSTEAFF
-	-	TRBJ1-2	TRBV9	TGTGCCAGCAGCGTAGGGCCTGCGGGGCAGGAGTCCTATGGCTACACCTTC	CASSVGPAGQESYGYTF
-	few	TRBJ1-2	TRBV20-1	TGCAGTGCTAGAGGGAGTGGCGGCTACACCTTC	CSARGSGGYTF
TRBD1	-	TRBJ2-7	TRBV30	TGTGCCTGGAGTCTTTCCGGGACAGGGGGCCCCGAGCAGTACTTC	CAWSLSGTGGPEQYF
-	few	TRBJ2-7	TRBV19	TGTGCCAGTAGTACCCTCAACGGGGAGCAGTACTTC	CASSTLNGEQYF
TRBD2	-	TRBJ2-2	TRBV19	TGTGCCAGCAATATAGCGGGAGCTGGGGAGCTGTTTTTT	CASNIAGAGELFF
TRBD1	-	TRBJ2-7	TRBV27	TGTGCCAGCAGTCGGGACAGGGGCGAGCAGTACTTC	CASSRDRGEQYF
-	-	TRBJ1-4	TRBV11-2	TGTGCCAGCAGCCCCTATTCTACAACTAATGAAAAACTGTTTTTT	CASSPYSTTNEKLFF
TRBD1	few	TRBJ2-3	TRBV28	TGTGCCAGCAGTCTACCGGGACAGGGGACAGATACGCAGTATTTT	CASSLPGQGTDTQYF
-	-	TRBJ1-1	TRBV10-3	TGTGCCATCAGTGTACAGGGAAGCGCTGAAGCTTTCTTT	CAISVQGSAEAFF
-	few	TRBJ2-5	TRBV29-1	TGCAGCGTTGGAAAGGAGCAAGAGACCCAGTACTTC	CSVGKEQETQYF
-	few	TRBJ1-2	TRBV30	TGTGCCTGGAGTGTCAGCCCCCCGGGTGGCTACACCTTC	CAWSVSPPGGYTF
TRBD2	few	TRBJ2-1	TRBV6-5	TGTGCCAGCAGGCGAACGGGACTAGCATACAATGAGCAGTTCTTC	CASRRTGLAYNEQFF
TRBD1	-	TRBJ2-5	TRBV14	TGTGCCAGCAGCCCCAGGACAGGGAGGCAAGAGACCCAGTACTTC	CASSPRTGRQETQYF
-	-	TRBJ1-3	TRBV29-1	TGCAGCGTTGCTGGCCGTGGAAACACCATATATTTT	CSVAGRGNTIYF
-	-	TRBJ2-1	TRBV14	TGTGCCAGCAGCCAACAGGGTGAGCAGTTCTTC	CASSQQGEQFF
TRBD1	few	TRBJ2-5	TRBV9	TGTGCCAGCAGCTCCCGCGACAGGGGTAGGAGAGAGACCCAGTACTTC	CASSSRDRGRRETQYF
TRBD1	few	TRBJ1-1	TRBV29-1	TGCAGCGTTGAAGGACTCCTAAGAGGGACAGGGATGAACACTGAAGCTTTCTTT	CSVEGLLRGTGMNTEAFF
TRBD1	-	TRBJ2-7	TRBV7-3	TGTGCCAGCAGCTTAACCGGACAGGGGACAAACGAGCAGTACTTC	CASSLTGQGTNEQYF
TRBD1	-	TRBJ2-4	TRBV28	TGTGCCAGCAGTCCGACGACAGGGGCCAAAAACATTCAGTACTTC	CASSPTTGAKNIQYF
TRBD2	-	TRBJ2-2	TRBV5-4	TGTGCCAGCAGCTTGGGACTAGCGGGAAGCGGGGAGCTGTTTTTT	CASSLGLAGSGELFF
TRBD1	few	TRBJ1-2	TRBV19	TGTGCCAGTAGTCCACAGGGGAACGGGGGCTACACCTTC	CASSPQGNGGYTF
TRBD1	few	TRBJ1-5	TRBV5-6	TGTGCCAGCAGCACAGGGACAGGGGAAGGTCAGCCCCAGCATTTT	CASSTGTGEGQPQHF
TRBD1	few	TRBJ1-5	TRBV18	TGTGCCAGCTCACCCGGACAGGACAATCAGCCCCAGCATTTT	CASSPGQDNQPQHF
TRBD2	-	TRBJ2-1	TRBV5-1	TGCGCCAGCAGCTTGGGTAGCGGGCTCTACAATGAGCAGTTCTTC	CASSLGSGLYNEQFF
-	-	TRBJ1-6	TRBV9	TGTGCCAGCAGCGTAGAGGGGACGGGGACATCCGCTTCACCCCTCCACTTT	CASSVEGTGTSASPLHF
-	-	TRBJ1-4	TRBV29-1	TGCAGCGTCACCTTCGGAGGGAGGTATGAAAAACTGTTTTTT	CSVTFGGRYEKLFF
-	-	TRBJ1-5	TRBV7-2	TGTGCCAGCAGTGCGATGGGACCGCCAGGGGTTCAGCCCCAGCATTTT	CASSAMGPPGVQPQHF
-	-	TRBJ2-7	TRBV18	TGTGCCAGCTCACAGCCGGACAGCTTGTCCTACGAGCAGTACTTC	CASSQPDSLSYEQYF
TRBD2	few	TRBJ2-1	TRBV6-5	TGTGCCAGCAGTTACACTACAGGCGGGAGGGCTGAGCAGTTCTTC	CASSYTTGGRAEQFF
-	-	TRBJ2-5	TRBV5-4	TGTGCCAGCAGCTTCGCCGGACAGAAGGGAGAGACCCAGTACTTC	CASSFAGQKGETQYF
-	-	TRBJ2-5	TRBV5-1	TGCGCCAGCAGCTTCGAACAGGGTACTCGGACCCAGTACTTC	CASSFEQGTRTQYF
-	few	TRBJ1-1	TRBV28	TGTGCCAGCAGTTTATTCAGCACTGAAGCTTTCTTT	CASSLFSTEAFF
TRBD1	few	TRBJ1-2	TRBV4-2	TGTGCCAGCAGCCAGGGCGGGACAGGACTGTATGGCTACACCTTC	CASSQGGTGLYGYTF
TRBD2	few	TRBJ2-3	TRBV5-1	TGCGCCAGCAGCCCTCTAGCGGGGGGCTTCACAGATACGCAGTATTTT	CASSPLAGGFTDTQYF
-	-	TRBJ1-1	TRBV19	TGTGCCAGTAGAAACAGGGAAGCGCGATACACTGAAGCTTTCTTT	CASRNREARYTEAFF
-	-	TRBJ1-4	TRBV15	TGTGCCACCAGCACAGGCCTCTTACCTGCGTCTGAAAAACTGTTTTTT	CATSTGLLPASEKLFF
-	few	TRBJ2-7	TRBV7-3	TGTGCCAGCAGCCCATCGGGTCTTTCGAGGGAGCAGTACTTC	CASSPSGLSREQYF
-	few	TRBJ2-3	TRBV4-3	TGCGCCAGCAGCCAAGTAGTCCATACAGATACGCAGTATTTT	CASSQVVHTDTQYF
-	-	TRBJ2-3	TRBV18	TGTGCCAGCTCACCACTCCAGCAGGGGAGCACAGATACGCAGTATTTT	CASSPLQQGSTDTQYF
-	-	TRBJ1-1	TRBV18	TGTGCCAGCTCAACAGACAGGAACACTGAAGCTTTCTTT	CASSTDRNTEAFF
TRBD1	-	TRBJ2-3	TRBV5-6	TGTGCCAGCAGCCGCAAGTCGGGACAGGGGGGGCATACGCAGTATTTT	CASSRKSGQGGHTQYF
TRBD1	few	TRBJ1-1	TRBV5-4	TGTGCCAGCAGCCCCAGGACAGGGCCTGAAGCTTTCTTT	CASSPRTGPEAFF
-	-	TRBJ2-7	TRBV4-1	TGCGCCAGCAGCCTTGGGGCAGGTCCTGATTACGAGCAGTACTTC	CASSLGAGPDYEQYF
TRBD1	few	TRBJ1-5	TRBV18	TGTGCCAGCTCATTAGGACAGGGGAATCAGCCCCAGCATTTT	CASSLGQGNQPQHF
-	-	TRBJ1-1	TRBV7-9	TGTGCCAGCAGCCGGTACAGGAACACTGAAGCTTTCTTT	CASSRYRNTEAFF
-	-	TRBJ1-2	TRBV29-1	TGCAGCGTTCGACCCACAGGCGGCTGGGGCTACACCTTC	CSVRPTGGWGYTF
-	-	TRBJ1-1	TRBV2	TGTGCCAGCCTAAGACAGGTGAACACTGAAGCTTTCTTT	CASLRQVNTEAFF
-	few	TRBJ1-6	TRBV11-2	TGTGCCACCCACGGAGGTTCCGTCGAATCACCCCTCCACTTT	CATHGGSVESPLHF
-	-	TRBJ2-1	TRBV9	TGTGCCAGCAGCGTGGGACTCCCATATGAGCAGTTCTTC	CASSVGLPYEQFF